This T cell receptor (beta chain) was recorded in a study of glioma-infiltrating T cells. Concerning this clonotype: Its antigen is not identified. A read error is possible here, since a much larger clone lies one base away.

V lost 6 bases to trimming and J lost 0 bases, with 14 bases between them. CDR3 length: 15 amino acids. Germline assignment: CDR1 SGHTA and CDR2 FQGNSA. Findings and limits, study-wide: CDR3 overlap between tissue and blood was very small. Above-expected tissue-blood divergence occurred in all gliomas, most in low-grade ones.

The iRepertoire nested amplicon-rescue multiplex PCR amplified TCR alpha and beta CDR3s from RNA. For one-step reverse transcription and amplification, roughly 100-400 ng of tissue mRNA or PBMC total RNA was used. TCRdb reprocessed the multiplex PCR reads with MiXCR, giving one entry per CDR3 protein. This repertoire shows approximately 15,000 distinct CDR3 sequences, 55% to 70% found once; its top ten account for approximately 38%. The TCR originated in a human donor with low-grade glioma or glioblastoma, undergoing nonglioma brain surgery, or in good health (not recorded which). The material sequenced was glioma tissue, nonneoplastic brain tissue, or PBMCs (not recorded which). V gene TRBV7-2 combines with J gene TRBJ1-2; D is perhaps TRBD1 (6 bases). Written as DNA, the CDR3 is TGTGCCAGCAGACAGGGCTATATAGCTAACTATGGCTACACCTTC. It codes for CASRQGYIANYGYTF.